This entry is about one T cell receptor (beta chain). Its antigen is not identified. TCRdb used MiXCR to reprocess the 5' RACE reads, holding one entry per CDR3 protein. The table has about 390,000 distinct CDR3 sequences, under 25% seen once. The data stem from a study of T-cell memory formation after mild COVID-19. Study results and limitations: CD4/CD8 balance characterized clones contracting day 15 to 85, and CD4+ skew characterized later expanders. Nothing showed for sure that second-wave clones peaking on day 37 were SARS-CoV-2 specific. CM and EM subsets held most contracting CD4+ clones; EMRA held CD8+ ones.

V gave up 4 bases and J gave up 1 base, with 13 bases separating them. This CDR3 contains 15 residues. CDR1 and CDR2 from the germline V gene are SGHNT and YENEEA. The sequenced sample was PBMCs or a T cell subset sorted from them (not recorded which). This chain connects TRBV11-3 to TRBJ1-2; perhaps TRBD1 as D (6 bases). The origin of this receptor is an adult woman who had mild COVID-19 (a few samples of this study predate the infection). Cell type and time point are not known. This CDR3 is CASSSKTGYNYGYTF. DNA for the CDR3: TGTGCCAGCAGCTCGAAGACAGGCTATAACTATGGCTACACCTTC.